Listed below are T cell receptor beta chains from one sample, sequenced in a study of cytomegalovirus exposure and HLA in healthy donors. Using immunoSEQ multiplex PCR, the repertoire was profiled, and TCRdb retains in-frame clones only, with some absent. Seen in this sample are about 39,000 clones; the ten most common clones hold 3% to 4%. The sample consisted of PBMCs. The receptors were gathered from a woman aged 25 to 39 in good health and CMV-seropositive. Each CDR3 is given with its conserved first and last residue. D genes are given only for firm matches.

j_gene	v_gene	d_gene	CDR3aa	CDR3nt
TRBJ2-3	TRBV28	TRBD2	CASSSPFRLAGDADTQYF	TGTGCCAGCAGTTCTCCCTTCCGACTAGCGGGGGACGCAGATACGCAGTATTTT
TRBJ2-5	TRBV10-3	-	CAISESSRETQYF	TGTGCCATCAGTGAGTCCTCCCGGGAGACCCAGTACTTC
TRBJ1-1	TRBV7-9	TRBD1	CASSSKWTGKSMNTEAFF	TGTGCCAGCAGCTCCAAATGGACAGGGAAATCAATGAACACTGAAGCTTTCTTT
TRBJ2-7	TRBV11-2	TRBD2	CASSFEASGYEQYF	TGTGCCAGCAGCTTTGAGGCTAGCGGGTACGAGCAGTACTTC
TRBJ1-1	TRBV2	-	CASSEGTARTEAFF	TGTGCCAGCAGTGAAGGGACAGCAAGGACTGAAGCTTTCTTT
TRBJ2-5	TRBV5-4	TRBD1	CASSSAGGLRETQYF	TGTGCCAGCAGCTCGGCAGGGGGCCTGAGAGAGACCCAGTACTTC
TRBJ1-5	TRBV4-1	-	CASSQDRIGSRQPQHF	TGCGCCAGCAGCCAAGACCGTATCGGCAGCAGGCAGCCCCAGCATTTT
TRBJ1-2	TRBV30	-	CAWSRGQPRGYTF	TGTGCCTGGAGTCGCGGACAGCCCCGGGGCTACACCTTC
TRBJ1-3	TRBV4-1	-	CASSQGPFSGNTIYF	TGCGCCAGCAGCCAAGGTCCTTTCTCTGGAAACACCATATATTTT
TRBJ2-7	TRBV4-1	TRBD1	CASSLNPGQGREQYF	TGCGCCAGCAGCCTGAATCCGGGACAGGGGCGCGAGCAGTACTTC
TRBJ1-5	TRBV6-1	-	CASTLGQSNQPQHF	TGTGCCAGCACCCTAGGACAGAGCAATCAGCCCCAGCATTTT
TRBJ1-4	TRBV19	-	CASNANRPGNEKLFF	TGTGCCAGTAACGCTAATCGCCCCGGTAATGAAAAACTGTTTTTT
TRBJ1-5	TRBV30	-	CAWSGRVSPNQPQHF	TGTGCCTGGAGTGGCCGGGTAAGTCCCAATCAGCCCCAGCATTTT
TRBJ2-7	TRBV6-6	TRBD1	CASRTSTGTSYEQYF	TGTGCCAGCAGAACCTCGACAGGGACATCCTACGAGCAGTACTTC
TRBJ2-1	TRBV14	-	CASSSRGGDEQFF	TGTGCCAGCAGCTCCAGAGGAGGGGATGAGCAGTTCTTC
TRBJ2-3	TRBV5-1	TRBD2	CASSSREGQALLDTQYF	TGCGCCAGCAGCTCTCGGGAGGGCCAGGCTCTTCTCGATACGCAGTATTTT